This T cell receptor (beta chain) was observed in a study of blood T cell repertoires in COVID-19 (TCRdb year 2020). For context, the study as a whole: Collaborator samples came from the United States, Italy and Spain and covered acute and convalescent phases of COVID-19. HLA class I and class II types, where available, came from metadata supplied by the sample provider rather than from assay-based typing. The prospective study material was composed of cDNA or gDNA derived from T cells, B-cell-depleted T cells, or PBMCs. The samples were drawn from the first 160 participants of the ongoing ImmuneRACE study and from some 1,300 subjects provided by 6 global collaborators. A de-identified subject ID, COVID-19 status, age in years and sex were almost always included in the sample metadata. Deeply sampled blood TCRbeta repertoires from subjects exposed to, actively infected with, or recovered from COVID-19 were included in the dataset. The repertoires were made available in a free public database intended to serve as a resource for research on the immune response to SARS-CoV-2.

TCRbeta CDR3 regions were amplified from genomic DNA by means of the immunoSEQ Assay, a bias-controlled multiplex PCR. The source study handled its data this way. The number of nucleated cells in each sample was estimated from the amplification of reference gene primers within the assay. Sequence reads were collapsed and filtered to measure the absolute abundance of every unique TCRbeta CDR3 rearrangement. For each sample, productive Simpson clonality was calculated by taking the square root of Simpson's diversity index across productive rearrangements. In TCRdb, the immuneACCESS table is reduced to in-frame sequences with V and J assigned. These tables do not hold every clone; where another copy was compared, an unresolved V gene accounts for under half, and the others remain unexplained. The D gene and trimming were derived from the DNA, and the V and J assignments and clone size from that table. Within this sample are 150,000 to 200,000 clones, with roughly 82% of them counted one time only. Roughly 5.2% of the sample lies in the top ten.

A remark on this clone: The antigen this receptor binds is unknown. Per-base qualities were not stored, and no clone one base away is much larger.

In the prospective study, participants were about 18 to 100 years old, resided in fewer than 25 geographic areas of the United States, and were enrolled through a virtual design. Cohort assignment in the prospective study relied on participant-reported clinical history from a screening survey and a study questionnaire. In the prospective study, mobile phlebotomists collected whole blood, serum and a nasopharyngeal or oropharyngeal swab from each participant. Additional blood draws and questionnaires over an approximately 2-month period could optionally be provided by prospective study participants. Before DNA extraction, prospective study blood samples were shipped either frozen or at room temperature. Study-wide findings and limitations: The amount of clinical and demographic metadata varied by source and participant and was provided uncurated.

The germline V gene yields SQVTM for CDR1 and ANQGSEA for CDR2. Trimming removed 0 bases from V and 5 bases from J; the gene matches leave 4 bases unexplained. The CDR3 starts with the cysteine, ends with the phenylalanine, and has 13 residues. Of all the DNA, just the CDR3 is kept, 39 bases in frame from base 1. This chain joins TRBV29-1 to TRBJ2-7, with 7 bases matching TRBD1. Sequencing used PBMCs or T cells enriched from blood (not recorded which). The TCR was taken from a woman aged 60-75 years with acute COVID-19. The CDR3 has the sequence CSVEEVQGNEQYF. The bases are TGCAGCGTTGAAGAGGTACAGGGGAACGAGCAGTACTTC.